The T cell receptor beta chain under discussion was sequenced for a study of neurological immune-mediated disorders. Study-wide background: Relapsing-remitting disease was seen in 31 of the 34 multiple sclerosis patients, and secondary progressive disease was seen in 3. Findings and caveats of the study: Across subjects, expanded clones had no CDR3 amino acid sequences in common, pointing to private repertoires in all groups.

For the sorted libraries, 1 million CD4+ or CD8+ T cells were used. This clonotype has a count of ten or more. The antigen remains undetermined. The cDNA was produced through 5'RACE with 10-nucleotide random UMIs. Each CDR3 protein is one row after TCRdb ran MiXCR on the 5' RACE reads. The table lists some 22,000 distinct CDR3 sequences, 17% of them singletons, with approximately 7.9% in the top ten. The clonotype comes from a woman aged 18-29 years with multiple sclerosis. Sequenced: CD8+ T cells from blood.

The CDR3 loop reads CASSPNPLAVGDNEQFF. CDR3 in DNA: TGTGCCAGCAGTCCTAACCCGCTAGCGGTCGGGGACAATGAGCAGTTCTTC. V usage is TRBV6-6 and J usage is TRBJ2-1, with 7 positions matching TRBD2. The germline CDR1 and CDR2 sequences are MNHNY and SVGAGI (reference sequence). V trimming: 5 bases; J trimming: 5 bases; junction bases outside the gene matches: 15. This CDR3 comprises 17 residues.